This TCR beta chain was captured in a study of T cell responses to AZD1222 COVID-19 vaccine. Study-wide background: Pooled samples include second doses given at about 4 or 12 weeks.

Note on this clone: What it recognizes is unknown.

Study-level points and caveats: CD4 TCRs covered the whole spike, strongest at regions 160-218 and 743-854. Donors in the cohort were predominantly white British and more often female, and clonal diversity was possibly underestimated. Repertoire samples came only from after the peak T cell response.

Only in-frame clones appear in the TCRdb table, and some are missing; sequencing was by immunoSEQ multiplex PCR. The table includes approximately 140,000 clones, roughly 87% detected once. The CDR3 length is 13 residues. The ends were cut back, 8 bases at V and 10 bases at J, with 17 bases in the middle. The germline V gene has CDR1 MDHEN and CDR2 SYDVKM. The TCR comes from an adult in good health. This sample comprised peripheral blood, obtained on day 0 of AZD1222 vaccination. The J gene is TRBJ1-4, the V gene TRBV28; D is unresolved. The CDR3 nucleotides read TGTGCCAGCTCCACGGCCCCCGGGGTAAAACTGTTTTTT. Protein sequence: CASSTAPGVKLFF. Full variable domain (missing parts from reference TRBV28 and TRBJ1-4): DVKVTQSSRYLVKRTGEKVFLECVQDMDHENMFWYRQDPGLGLRLIYFSYDVKMKEKGDIPEGYSVSREKKERFSLILESASTNQTSMYLCASSTAPGVKLFFGSGTQLSVL.